A selection of T cell receptor beta chains follows, all from one sample in a study of identical twins. MiXCR, applied by TCRdb to the 5' RACE reads, yields one record per CDR3 protein. The data show roughly 570,000 distinct CDR3 sequences, approximately 10% seen once. The same data also went into a second study, on yellow fever vaccine responses in identical twins.

What was sequenced was PBMCs. The receptors stem from a woman aged 18 to 35 in good health. The CDR3 runs from the conserved cysteine through the conserved F or W. A D gene is named only where the DNA matches it firmly. A row's size may be missing; if present it is once, few, many or a size class.

j_call clone_size v_call d_call cdr3_nt cdr3_aa
TRBJ2-1 . TRBV20-1 . TGCAGTGCTAGAGACCGGACATCCCAACTTCTTTACAATGAGCAGTTCTTC CSARDRTSQLLYNEQFF
TRBJ2-7 . TRBV7-9 . TGTGCCAGCAGCTTCCCCAGGGGGCCGGGAGGAAGCGAGCAGTACTTC CASSFPRGPGGSEQYF
TRBJ2-2 . TRBV5-1 TRBD1 TGCGCCAGCAGTAGGGACAGGGAGAACACCGGGGAGCTGTTTTTT CASSRDRENTGELFF
TRBJ2-1 many TRBV3-1 . TGTGCCAGCAGCCAAGACATCGGGGAAAACTACAATGAGCAGTTCTTC CASSQDIGENYNEQFF
TRBJ2-1 . TRBV7-8 TRBD2 TGTGCCAGCAGCCGAAGAACTGGACTAGCCTTAAATGAGCAGTTCTTC CASSRRTGLALNEQFF
TRBJ2-7 few TRBV27 TRBD1 TGTGCCAGCAGTTTTTCCGGGACAGGGACCTACGAGCAGTACTTC CASSFSGTGTYEQYF
TRBJ2-7 . TRBV20-1 . TGCACCAAACCCCGTAGGACGAACTCCTACGAGCAGTACTTC CTKPRRTNSYEQYF
TRBJ2-7 few TRBV11-2 . TGTGCCAGCAGCTTGTGGCAGGGTGAAGAGCAGTACTTC CASSLWQGEEQYF
TRBJ2-7 few TRBV27 TRBD1 TGTGCCAGCAGTTCCTCGGGACAGGGCCCCTACGAGCAGTACTTC CASSSSGQGPYEQYF
TRBJ2-2 many TRBV20-1 . TGCAGTGCTAGAGAAGGGGTCCTAGAGAACACCGGGGAGCTGTTTTTT CSAREGVLENTGELFF